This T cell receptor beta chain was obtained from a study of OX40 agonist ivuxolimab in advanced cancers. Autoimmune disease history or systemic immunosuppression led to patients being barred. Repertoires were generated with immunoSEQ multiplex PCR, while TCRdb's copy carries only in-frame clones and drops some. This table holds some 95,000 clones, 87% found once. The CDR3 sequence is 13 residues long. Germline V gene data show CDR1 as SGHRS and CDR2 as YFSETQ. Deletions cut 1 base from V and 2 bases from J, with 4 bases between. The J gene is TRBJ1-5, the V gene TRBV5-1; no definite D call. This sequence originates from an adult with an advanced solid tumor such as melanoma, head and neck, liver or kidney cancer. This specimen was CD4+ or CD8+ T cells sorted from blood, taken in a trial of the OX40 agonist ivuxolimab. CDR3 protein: CASSLLGNQPQHF. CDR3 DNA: TGCGCCAGCAGCTTGCTCGGCAATCAGCCCCAGCATTTT.